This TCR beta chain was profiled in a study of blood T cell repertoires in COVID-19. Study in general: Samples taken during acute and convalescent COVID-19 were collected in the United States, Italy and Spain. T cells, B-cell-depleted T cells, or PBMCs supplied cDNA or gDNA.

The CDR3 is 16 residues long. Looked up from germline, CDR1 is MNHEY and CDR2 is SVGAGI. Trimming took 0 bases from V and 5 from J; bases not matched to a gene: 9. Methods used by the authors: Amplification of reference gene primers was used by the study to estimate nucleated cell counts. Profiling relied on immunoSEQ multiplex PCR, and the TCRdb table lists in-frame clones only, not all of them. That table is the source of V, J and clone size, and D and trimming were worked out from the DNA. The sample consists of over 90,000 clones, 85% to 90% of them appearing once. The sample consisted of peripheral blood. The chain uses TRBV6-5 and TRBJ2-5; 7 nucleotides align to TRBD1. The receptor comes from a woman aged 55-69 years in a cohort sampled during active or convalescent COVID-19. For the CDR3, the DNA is TGTGCCAGCAGTTACTCGAGAGGGGGCGAGGGGGAGACCCAGTACTTC. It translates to CASSYSRGGEGETQYF.